The rows below give T cell receptor beta chains drawn from one sample of a study of blood T cell repertoires in COVID-19. Some clones are missing from TCRdb's copy, which holds only in-frame ones; the method was immunoSEQ multiplex PCR. The sample includes about 79,000 clones, more than 85% of them seen just once. The specimen sequenced was peripheral blood. The receptor set was obtained from a man in his sixties or seventies with active or convalescent COVID-19. CDR3s include the opening cysteine and the closing phenylalanine or tryptophan. The order of the fields is D gene, V gene, J gene, clone size, CDR3 DNA, CDR3 protein. D genes are given only for firm matches. Where a row states a size, it is once, few, many or the class of an expanded clone; other rows omit it.

-	TRBV18	TRBJ2-5	-	TGTGCCAGCTCACCATCCGGGACTCAAGAGACCCAGTACTTC	CASSPSGTQETQYF
-	TRBV19	TRBJ1-2	-	TGTGCCAGTACCCCGAATGCCCTAGAGGGGGGGCGGATCGGCTACACCTTC	CASTPNALEGGRIGYTF
TRBD2	TRBV2	TRBJ2-1	-	TGTGCCAGCAGTGGGTCTAGCGGAAAATATTACAATGAGCAGTTCTTC	CASSGSSGKYYNEQFF
-	TRBV27	TRBJ1-6	-	TGTGCCAGCAGCTCTTCGGGGAATTCACCCCTCCACTTT	CASSSSGNSPLHF
-	TRBV9	TRBJ1-1	-	TGTGCCAGCAGCGTAGAGGGGCGGACGAACACTGAAGCTTTCTTT	CASSVEGRTNTEAFF
-	TRBV7-9	TRBJ2-7	-	TGTGCCAGCGGAAATGCGGGTGGTTCGGAGCAGTACTTC	CASGNAGGSEQYF
-	TRBV27	TRBJ1-2	-	TGTGCCAGCAGACTGGACGGGGATTATGGCTACACCTTC	CASRLDGDYGYTF
-	TRBV2	TRBJ1-3	-	TGTGCCAGCAGTGATAGCTCTGGAAACACCATATATTTT	CASSDSSGNTIYF
TRBD1	TRBV24-1	TRBJ2-3	-	TGTGCCACCAGTGAATCCGGGACAGGACTTTTGGATACGCAGTATTTT	CATSESGTGLLDTQYF
TRBD2	TRBV24-1	TRBJ2-7	-	TGTGCCACCAGTGATCCGGCTAGCGGGAGCCCCCACGAGCAGTACTTC	CATSDPASGSPHEQYF
TRBD1	TRBV25-1	TRBJ1-4	once	TGTGCCAGCCACAGGGGCGGGAGGGCTGAAAAACTGTTTTTT	CASHRGGRAEKLFF
-	TRBV4-1	TRBJ2-3	-	TGCGCCAGCAGAGGGGATAGCGGTACCACAGATACGCAGTATTTT	CASRGDSGTTDTQYF